This T cell receptor beta chain stems from a study of CD8+ T cells in alopecia areata. Extraction of RNA preceded its reverse transcription into cDNA, which served as the sequencing template. Measured with immunoSEQ multiplex PCR; TCRdb has only the in-frame clones, and not every one. Seen here are approximately 150,000 clones, about 66% observed once, and the top ten hold 9.5% to 12%. There are 12 residues in the CDR3. Trimming shortened V by 2 bases and J by 6 bases, and 9 bases separated the two germline ends. Germline values: CDR1 SGHRS, CDR2 YFSETQ. The receptor comes from a human donor with alopecia areata. The V call is TRBV5-1, the J call TRBJ2-7, with D possibly TRBD1 on 6 matching bases. This specimen consisted of CD8+ T cells sorted from blood, obtained at week 0. The CDR3 region has the DNA TGCGCCAGCAGCTTACAGGGACGCGAGCAGTACTTC. Its protein is CASSLQGREQYF.